The rows below give T cell receptor beta chains drawn from one sample of a study of metastatic and nonmetastatic thyroid tumors. Through MiXCR, TCRdb re-clonotyped the PCR reads. The data contain about 33,000 clones, roughly a sixth of them singletons. The sample comprised blood. These receptors all stem from a male donor with papillary thyroid cancer or a benign thyroid nodule (not recorded which). Some clones in this sample may be carry-over from other donors' samples. The CDR3 runs from the conserved cysteine through the conserved F or W. D genes are given only for firm matches. A clone size is listed for some rows: how often the clone was seen (once, few, many), or a class if it is expanded.

V gene,J gene,clone size,D gene,CDR3 protein,CDR3 DNA
TRBV5-6,TRBJ2-7,many,TRBD1,CASSWSDRAFYEQYF,TGTGCCAGCAGCTGGAGTGACAGGGCCTTCTACGAGCAATACTTC
TRBV5-1,TRBJ1-5,.,.,CASSLGAGLNQPQHF,TGCGCCAGCAGCTTGGGGGCGGGTCTCAATCAGCCCCAGCATTTT
TRBV6-1,TRBJ2-2,few,TRBD1,CASSKDRGRGTGELFF,TGTGCCAGCAGTAAAGACAGGGGGCGCGGAACCGGGGAGCTGTTTTTT
TRBV2,TRBJ1-5,.,.,CASSEAPSGRGPQHF,TGTGCCAGCAGTGAAGCGCCATCAGGAAGGGGGCCCCAGCATTTT
TRBV20-1,TRBJ2-1,.,TRBD2,CSARDRVGGLNEQFF,TGCAGTGCTAGAGATCGGGTGGGAGGGCTAAATGAGCAGTTCTTC
TRBV28,TRBJ1-1,few,.,CASSPLGGANTEAFF,TGTGCCAGCAGTCCCCTGGGGGGAGCGAACACTGAAGCTTTCTTT
TRBV5-6,TRBJ1-2,.,TRBD1,CASSQGLHRRGRYGYTF,TGTGCCAGCAGCCAGGGGCTACATCGGAGGGGGCGCTATGGCTACACCTTC
TRBV6-4,TRBJ2-5,many,TRBD2,CASSPTSGGAYETQYF,TGTGCCAGCAGCCCGACTAGCGGGGGGGCGTATGAGACCCAGTACTTC
TRBV20-1,TRBJ1-1,.,.,CIARDSGRVTEAFF,TGCATTGCTAGAGATTCGGGGAGAGTCACTGAAGCTTTCTTT
TRBV20-1,TRBJ1-4,many,.,CSASGGQRATNEKLFF,TGCAGTGCTAGCGGCGGCCAGAGGGCGACTAATGAAAAACTGTTTTTT
TRBV7-9,TRBJ2-1,many,.,CASSLRGEQFF,TGTGCCAGCAGCTTACGGGGTGAGCAGTTCTTC
TRBV20-1,TRBJ2-1,many,.,CSARGRLLYNEQFF,TGCAGTGCTAGGGGACGTCTTCTTTACAATGAGCAGTTCTTC
TRBV6-1,TRBJ2-2,few,TRBD2,CASGGTNGELFF,TGTGCTAGCGGGGGAACGAACGGGGAGCTGTTTTTT
TRBV4-2,TRBJ2-3,.,TRBD2,CASSQNLAGGSDTQYF,TGTGCCAGCAGCCAAAACCTAGCGGGAGGGTCAGATACGCAGTATTTT
TRBV3-1,TRBJ2-3,many,TRBD1,CASEGTGQTDTQYF,TGTGCCAGCGAAGGGACAGGCCAAACAGATACGCAGTATTTT
TRBV7-2,TRBJ2-1,many,TRBD1,CASSTDRGVMNEQFF,TGTGCCAGCAGCACAGACAGGGGAGTAATGAATGAGCAGTTCTTC
TRBV19,TRBJ1-1,.,.,CASSIGRIRGVGNTEAFF,TGTGCCAGTAGTATAGGACGGATTCGCGGAGTAGGGAACACTGAAGCTTTCTTT
TRBV6-1,TRBJ1-1,many,.,CASSEWTDTEAFF,TGTGCCAGCAGTGAATGGACAGACACTGAAGCTTTCTTT